One sample yielded the 18 T cell receptor beta chains listed below, sequenced in a study of shared clonotypes between healthy human individuals. Clones were sequenced by immunoSEQ multiplex PCR, and TCRdb holds only the in-frame ones, with some missing. Among 2 million to 3 million clones listed, 80% to 95% were seen once. The sample consisted of naive CD4+ T cells from PBMCs. Subset here: CD45RA+ positively selected. Source of these receptors: a man younger than 35 in good health. Some clones in this sample may be carry-over from other donors' samples.

The rearrangement uses TRBV9 and TRBJ1-5, with 8 bases matching TRBD1. Trimming at V came to 3 bases and at J to 6 bases, leaving 2 bases not matched to a gene. Germline V gives CDR1 SGDLS, CDR2 YYNGEE. This CDR3 comprises 13 residues. This CDR3 is CASSAGGGQPQHF. In DNA form, the CDR3 reads TGTGCCAGCAGCGCAGGGGGCGGTCAGCCCCAGCATTTT. The variable domain in full, with the rest retrieved from reference TRBV9 and TRBJ1-5, is DSGVTQTPKHLITATGQRVTLRCSPRSGDLSVYWYQQSLDQGLQFLIQYYNGEERAKGNILERFSAQQFPDLHSELNLSSLELGDSALYFCASSAGGGQPQHFGDGTRLSIL.

The chain recombines TRBV7-2 with TRBJ1-1, with 7 bases matching TRBD1. Germline V gene sequence: CDR1 SGHTA, CDR2 FQGNSA. Unmatched junction bases numbered 8, after V lost 7 bases and J lost 0 bases. The CDR3 loop spans 15 amino acids. The CDR3 DNA follows: TGTGCCAGCAACTTGGACAGGAGCATGAACACTGAAGCTTTCTTT. This gives the protein CASNLDRSMNTEAFF. The full variable domain, rest sourced from reference TRBV7-2 and TRBJ1-1, is GAGVSQSPSNKVTEKGKDVELRCDPISGHTALYWYRQSLGQGLEFLIYFQGNSAPDKSGLPSDRFSAERTGGSVSTLTIQRTQQEDSAVYLCASNLDRSMNTEAFFGQGTRLTVV.

The gene calls are TRBV28 and TRBJ1-1, with a tentative D call TRBD1 (5 bases). Germline V lookup: CDR1 MDHEN, CDR2 SYDVKM. V lost 2 bases and J lost 0, with 10 bases in between. The CDR3 totals 15 residues. CDR3 nucleotide sequence: TGTGCCAGCAGTTTAATCCAGGGCATGAACACTGAAGCTTTCTTT. Protein sequence: CASSLIQGMNTEAFF.

The rearrangement joins TRBV5-1 to TRBJ1-1; 7 nucleotides agree with TRBD1. Germline CDR1 and CDR2: SGHRS and YFSETQ. Trimming at V came to 6 bases and at J to 6 bases, leaving 11 bases not matched to a gene. The CDR3 is made up of 14 amino acids. CDR3 bases: TGCGCCAGCACTGACCGGGACAGTAATCCTGAAGCTTTCTTT. Its translation is CASTDRDSNPEAFF.

The chain combines TRBV4-1 with TRBJ2-1; D possibly matches TRBD1 or TRBD2 (5 bases each). The CDR3 covers 13 residues. V was pared by 4 bases and J by 8 bases, with 12 bases between. CDR1 is MGHRA and CDR2 is YSYEKL in the germline V gene. CDR3 coding DNA: TGCGCCAGCAGCCCCGGTGGGGGATATGAGCAGTTCTTC. Protein sequence: CASSPGGGYEQFF.

This clone has just one count. This chain uses TRBV27 with TRBJ1-2; 8 nucleotides match TRBD1. Germline lookup yields CDR1 MNHEY and CDR2 SMNVEV (reference sequence). CDR3 length equals 14 residues. Unmatched junction bases numbered 9, after V lost 7 bases and J lost 5 bases. In nucleotides, the CDR3 is TGTGCCAGCACCTCCTCCAGGGGGCGTTATGGCTACACCTTC. It is translated as CASTSSRGRYGYTF.

The chain recombines TRBV27 with TRBJ2-2, with 13 positions matching TRBD2. The J segment lost 2 bases and the V segment lost 6 bases, leaving 3 bases of the junction unmatched. The length of the CDR3 is 16 residues. Per germline, CDR1 MNHEY and CDR2 SMNVEV (reference sequence). CDR3 sequence: CASRGLAGANTGELFF. In DNA, the CDR3 is TGTGCCAGCAGAGGACTAGCGGGAGCCAACACCGGGGAGCTGTTTTTT.

In this sample, this clone turned up once. The CDR3 loop reads CASSSRWGEQFF. The CDR3 DNA is TGTGCCAGTAGCTCCCGGTGGGGAGAGCAGTTCTTC. The gene calls are TRBV19 and TRBJ2-1; D unresolved. CDR1 and CDR2 (germline): LNHDA, SQIVND (reference sequence). This CDR3 is built from 12 residues. The germline V and J ends were trimmed by 6 bases and 10 bases, with 13 bases remaining between them.

This chain connects TRBV20-1 to TRBJ2-7, with D perhaps TRBD1 (5 bases). The CDR3 length is 10 residues. V gave up 5 bases and J gave up 5 bases, with 7 bases separating them. Germline V gene sequence: CDR1 DFQATT, CDR2 SNEGSKA (reference sequence). The CDR3 here is CSAGAHEQYF. DNA of the CDR3: TGCAGTGCTGGGGCCCACGAGCAGTACTTC.

This clone was counted a single time. This sequence joins TRBV19 and TRBJ1-1; 12 bases line up with TRBD1. J lost 5 bases, V lost 7 bases, and 14 bases had no gene match. CDR1 is LNHDA and CDR2 is SQIVND in the germline V gene (reference sequence). The CDR3 runs to 17 residues. DNA of the CDR3: TGTGCCAGTAAAAGACCGGGACAGGGGGCCCCGGGGACTGAAGCTTTCTTT. Protein sequence: CASKRPGQGAPGTEAFF. The variable domain in full, completed from reference TRBV19 and TRBJ1-1, reads DGGITQSPKYLFRKEGQNVTLSCEQNLNHDAMYWYRQDPGQGLRLIYYSQIVNDFQKGDIAEGYSVSREKKESFPLTVTSAQKNPTAFYLCASKRPGQGAPGTEAFFGQGTRLTVV.

CDR3 sequence (DNA): TGTGCCAGCGCCGGACAGCCCATAGTGGGGGAGCAGTACTTC. Amino acid sequence: CASAGQPIVGEQYF. The chain has TRBV28 and TRBJ2-7, with TRBD1 as a possible D gene (6 bases). The CDR3 has 14 amino acids. The ends were cut back, 8 bases at V and 7 bases at J, with 21 bases in the middle. The germline CDR1 and CDR2 sequences are MDHEN and SYDVKM.

V usage is TRBV27 and J usage is TRBJ2-5; 8 nucleotides line up with TRBD2. From germline, CDR1 is MNHEY and CDR2 SMNVEV (reference sequence). V dropped 3 bases and J dropped 3; count of bases not matched to a gene: 6. This CDR3 is 15 amino acids long. The CDR3 sequence is CASSFDGRVEETQYF. The DNA for the CDR3 is TGTGCCAGCAGTTTTGACGGGAGGGTGGAAGAGACCCAGTACTTC.

The chain employs TRBV27 and TRBJ1-1, with TRBD1 identical over 7 bases. CDR3 length: 14 residues. The V and J ends lost 2 bases and 9 bases, in that order; junction bases with no gene match: 9. The germline V gene has CDR1 MNHEY and CDR2 SMNVEV (reference sequence). In DNA, the CDR3 is TGTGCCAGCAGTTTACAGGGGGGTCAGCACAAAGCTTTCTTT. The encoded protein is CASSLQGGQHKAFF.

This chain joins TRBV7-2 and TRBJ2-5, with 7 nucleotides matching TRBD1. This CDR3 is 15 amino acids long. V shed 1 base and J 2 bases; nucleotides not matched to a gene: 4. Germline CDR1 reads SGHTA; CDR2 reads FQGNSA. Here the CDR3 reads CASSLVRDRQETQYF. The CDR3 nucleotides are TGTGCCAGCAGCTTAGTTCGGGACAGACAAGAGACCCAGTACTTC.

This rearrangement joins TRBV11-2 to TRBJ2-1; D is unclear. Trimming pared 5 bases from V and 0 bases from J, leaving 11 bases between. Germline CDR1 reads SGHAT; CDR2 reads FQNNGV. The CDR3 is 15 residues long. CDR3 DNA sequence: TGTGCCAGCAGCCAGACACGGAGCTCCTACAATGAGCAGTTCTTC. Translating it yields CASSQTRSSYNEQFF.

V and J are TRBV7-2 and TRBJ1-2, with D unclear. Germline V gene sequence: CDR1 SGHTA, CDR2 FQGNSA. The V gene lost 0 bases and the J gene lost 6 bases, with 14 bases spanning the gap. The CDR3 runs 15 residues. The CDR3 loop reads CASSLAAGSSDGYTF. The CDR3 coding sequence is TGTGCCAGCAGCTTAGCTGCCGGGTCGAGTGATGGCTACACCTTC.

Only a few counts were recorded for this clone. This rearrangement joins TRBV2 to TRBJ1-5; D is perhaps TRBD1 (5 bases). CDR3 length: 13 residues. CDR1 is SNHLY and CDR2 is FYNNEI in the germline V gene. V was pared by 8 bases and J by 6 bases, with 14 bases between. CDR3 protein: CASPRTGGQPQHF. In DNA, the CDR3 is TGTGCCAGCCCACGTACGGGGGGTCAGCCCCAGCATTTT.

The CDR3 DNA reads as TGCGCCAGCAGCTATCAGGGATCCTACGAGCAGTACTTC. Translating gives CASSYQGSYEQYF. V gene TRBV5-1 combines with J gene TRBJ2-7, with D possibly matching TRBD1 (5 bases). CDR3 length: 13 residues. Deletions cut 3 bases from V and 1 base from J, with 8 bases between. Per germline, CDR1 SGHRS and CDR2 YFSETQ.